These 22 T cell receptor beta chains share one sample of origin, sequenced in a study of cytomegalovirus exposure and HLA in healthy donors. Researchers ran the PCR with 60 Vbeta and 13 Jbeta primers. Using immunoSEQ multiplex PCR, the repertoire was profiled, and TCRdb retains in-frame clones only, with some absent. The sample has over 100,000 clones; more than 65% are singletons. Sequenced: PBMCs. All receptors derive from a man aged 40-49 years in good health and CMV-seropositive.

This chain connects TRBV9 to TRBJ1-4; D unclear. This CDR3 is 14 amino acids long. The germline CDR1 and CDR2 sequences are SGDLS and YYNGEE. V lost 2 bases to trimming and J lost 7 bases, with 12 bases between them. The CDR3 sequence is CASSVYGAGEKLFF. CDR3 bases: TGTGCCAGCAGCGTGTACGGAGCGGGTGAAAAACTGTTTTTT.

The rearrangement links TRBV5-1 to TRBJ2-1, with D tentatively TRBD2 (5 bases). V was clipped by 4 bases and J by 9 bases, with 8 bases between them. The CDR3 covers 11 residues. Germline V CDR1 and CDR2: SGHRS, YFSETQ. The CDR3 protein is CASSARVEQFF. The CDR3 region has the DNA TGCGCCAGCAGCGCGCGGGTTGAGCAGTTCTTC.

CDR3 sequence: CASCRGGNSPLHF. The CDR3 nucleotides are TGTGCCAGTTGCAGGGGCGGCAATTCACCCCTCCACTTT. The chain joins TRBV9 to TRBJ1-6, with D possibly being TRBD1 (6 bases). Per the germline V gene, CDR1 is SGDLS and CDR2 is YYNGEE. The CDR3 consists of 13 residues. V lost 8 bases to trimming and J lost 7 bases, with 13 bases between them.

This clone was counted only a few times. The genes are TRBV5-6 and TRBJ1-2, with 11 bases matching TRBD1. CDR1 SGHDT and CDR2 YYEEEE come from the germline V gene. V lost 4 bases and J lost 5; bases outside the gene matches: 13. The CDR3 has 17 residues. CDR3 protein: CASSPWLVGTGGYGYTF. The CDR3 DNA reads TGTGCCAGCAGCCCGTGGTTGGTCGGGACAGGGGGTTATGGCTACACCTTC.

This chain links TRBV27 with TRBJ2-7; TRBD1 matches 7 bases. Germline lookup yields CDR1 MNHEY and CDR2 SMNVEV (reference sequence). After removal of 6 bases from V and 4 bases from J, the junction contained 9 bases not matched to a gene. This CDR3 spans 14 amino acids. CDR3 DNA: TGTGCCAGCAGGCCCGACAGGGCACTTTACGAGCAGTACTTC. Amino acids: CASRPDRALYEQYF.

The V and J genes are TRBV30 and TRBJ1-1; TRBD1 matches 9 bases. Trimming at V came to 7 bases and at J to 4 bases, leaving 13 bases not matched to a gene. This CDR3 has 15 amino acids. Germline V CDR1 and CDR2: GTSNPN, SVGIG (reference sequence). Here the CDR3 reads CAFRGGQGYRTEAFF. For the CDR3, the DNA is TGTGCCTTCCGGGGGGGACAGGGTTATCGCACTGAAGCTTTCTTT.

V and J are TRBV6-5 and TRBJ1-2; 9 bases map to TRBD1. J was trimmed by 5 bases and V by 5 bases; bases with no gene match: 6. Per germline, CDR1 MNHEY and CDR2 SVGAGI. There are 14 residues in the CDR3. The CDR3 loop is CASSRTGDVYGYTF. CDR3 bases: TGTGCCAGCAGTAGGACAGGGGACGTTTATGGCTACACCTTC.

The J gene is TRBJ2-2, the V gene TRBV5-1, with no clear D. Trimming cost V 1 base and J 8 bases, with 6 bases left between them. Germline CDR1 is SGHRS and CDR2 is YFSETQ. The CDR3 spans 12 residues. CDR3 DNA sequence: TGCGCCAGCAGCTTGTTGGAGGGGGAGCTGTTTTTT. Translation: CASSLLEGELFF.

This chain links TRBV5-6 with TRBJ2-5, with a weak D call TRBD1 (5 bases). Near its end, the DNA agrees better with TRBJ2-7, so the J call may be wrong. This CDR3 spans 14 amino acids. Germline CDR1 and CDR2: SGHDT and YYEEEE. CDR3 coding DNA: TGTGCCAGCAACGACCCAGGGAAGGCCTACGAGCAGTACTTC. The encoded protein is CASNDPGKAYEQYF.

The count of this clone is one. The junction differs from germline at one of its ends, possibly a read error. Within the sample, other DNA sequences also encode this same CDR3. The chain combines TRBV6-5 with TRBJ2-4; 10 positions match TRBD2. Per germline, CDR1 MNHEY and CDR2 SVGAGI. The CDR3 totals 13 residues. The CDR3 DNA reads TGTGCCAGCAGTTATAGCCCTAGCGGGGGTCATCACTTC. Translation: CASSYSPSGGHHF.

The J gene is TRBJ2-5, the V gene TRBV5-5, with 12 bases identical to TRBD2. Trimming took 4 bases from V and 1 from J; bases not matched to a gene: 5. The CDR3 sequence is 16 residues long. Germline values: CDR1 SGHKS, CDR2 YYEKEE (reference sequence). Here the CDR3 reads CASSPRTSGTQETQYF. CDR3 in DNA: TGTGCCAGCAGCCCCAGGACTAGCGGGACCCAAGAGACCCAGTACTTC.

The chain couples TRBV19 to TRBJ2-7, with D uncertain. V was cut by 11 bases and J by 3 bases, with 5 bases left in between. This CDR3 region has 9 residues. CDR1 is LNHDA, CDR2 SQIVND, per germline (reference sequence). CDR3: CAPRYEQYF. As DNA, the CDR3 is TGTGCCCCTCGCTACGAGCAGTACTTC.

The CDR3 nucleotides read TGTGCCAGCAGCATAGGACAGGGGAATGGCTACACCTTC. Its protein product is CASSIGQGNGYTF. The rearrangement uses TRBV11-2 and TRBJ1-2, with 9 bases matching TRBD1. Trimming cost V 5 bases and J 6 bases; bases outside gene matches: 4. This CDR3 contains 13 residues. Germline loops: CDR1 SGHAT, CDR2 FQNNGV.

The chain employs TRBV6-4 and TRBJ2-3; TRBD1 might be the D (6 bases). V was clipped by 5 bases and J by 1 base, with 10 bases between them. The CDR3 is 14 amino acids. Germline V gene data show CDR1 as MRHNA and CDR2 as SNTAGT. CDR3 coding DNA: TGTGCCAGCAGTATACAGGGTGGCACAGATACGCAGTATTTT. It yields the protein CASSIQGGTDTQYF.

The CDR3 sequence is CASSPGQKAFF. The CDR3 coding sequence is TGTGCCAGCTCTCCGGGACAGAAAGCTTTCTTT. The genes are TRBV28 and TRBJ1-1, with 7 bases lining up with TRBD1. The junction had 6 bases not matched to a gene; V was cut back by 8 bases and J by 9 bases. The germline CDR1 and CDR2 sequences are MDHEN and SYDVKM. CDR3 length equals 11 residues.

This rearrangement joins TRBV7-9 to TRBJ2-5; TRBD2 matches 13 bases. Germline V CDR1 and CDR2: SEHNR, FQNEAQ (reference sequence). The CDR3 spans 19 residues. Trimming cost V 4 bases and J 0 bases; bases outside gene matches: 11. CDR3 sequence reads: CASSSDRGLAGSYQETQYF. CDR3 in DNA: TGTGCCAGCAGCTCCGACAGGGGACTAGCGGGGTCTTACCAAGAGACCCAGTACTTC.

This clone was seen a few times. The junction does not match germline at one end; this may be a read error. The sample holds other DNA sequences that translate to the same CDR3. CDR3 DNA sequence: TGTGCCAGCAGCTTAGCTAGCGGAAACACCGGAGAGCTGTTTTTT. It codes for CASSLASGNTGELFF. The V gene is TRBV7-6, the J gene TRBJ2-2; the D gene is possibly TRBD2 (6 bases). The CDR3 contains 15 residues. Germline V gene sequence: CDR1 SGHVS, CDR2 FNYEAQ.

The chain recombines TRBV11-1 with TRBJ2-6; possible D gene TRBD2, 5 bases. The V and J ends lost 4 bases and 2 bases respectively, with 12 bases between them. Germline CDR1 reads SGHAT; CDR2 reads FQDESV (reference sequence). The CDR3 is made up of 16 amino acids. DNA for the CDR3: TGTGCCAGCAGCTGGCAGTGGGGAGCTGGGGCCAACGTCCTGACTTTC. Its translation is CASSWQWGAGANVLTF.

The chain employs TRBV30 and TRBJ2-7, with D hard to call. The CDR3 has 10 amino acids. CDR1 and CDR2 (germline): GTSNPN, SVGIG (reference sequence). V lost 3 bases, J lost 6 bases, and 6 bases lay in between. CDR3 in amino acids: CAWSASEQYF. The CDR3 nucleotides are TGTGCCTGGAGCGCGTCCGAGCAGTACTTC.

CDR3 coding DNA: TGTGCCAGCAGGGCCTCGGGGGAGCTGTTTTTT. Protein sequence: CASRASGELFF. The chain combines TRBV19 with TRBJ2-2; perhaps TRBD1 as D (5 bases). Per germline, CDR1 LNHDA and CDR2 SQIVND (reference sequence). The length of the CDR3 is 11 residues. Between the trimmed V and J ends, which lost 9 bases and 8 bases, there was a span of 10 bases.

The chain joins TRBV27 to TRBJ1-1; the D is unclear. The CDR3 has 13 residues. In germline, CDR1 is MNHEY, CDR2 SMNVEV (reference sequence). V was pared by 4 bases and J by 0 bases, with 6 bases between. The CDR3 nucleotides read TGTGCCAGCAGTTGGCAGATGAACACTGAAGCTTTCTTT. It translates to CASSWQMNTEAFF.

The rearrangement links TRBV5-1 to TRBJ1-2; possibly TRBD1 for D (5 bases). Trimming took 4 bases from V and 0 from J, leaving 10 bases between them. The CDR3 has 14 residues. Germline V CDR1 and CDR2: SGHRS, YFSETQ. DNA for the CDR3: TGCGCCAGCAGCGCCAGGGTTGCTAACTATGGCTACACCTTC. Translated, it gives CASSARVANYGYTF.